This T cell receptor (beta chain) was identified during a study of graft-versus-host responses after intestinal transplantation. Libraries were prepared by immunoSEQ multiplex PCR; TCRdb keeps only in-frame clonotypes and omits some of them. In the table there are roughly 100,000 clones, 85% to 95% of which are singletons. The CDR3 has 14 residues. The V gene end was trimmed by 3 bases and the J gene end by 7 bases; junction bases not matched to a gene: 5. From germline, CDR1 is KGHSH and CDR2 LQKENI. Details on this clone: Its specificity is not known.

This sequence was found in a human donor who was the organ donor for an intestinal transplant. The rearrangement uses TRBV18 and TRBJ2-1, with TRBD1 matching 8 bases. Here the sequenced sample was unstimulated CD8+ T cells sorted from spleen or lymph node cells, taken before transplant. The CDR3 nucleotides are TGTGCCAGCTCACCGGGACAGGAGTTTAATGAGCAGTTCTTC. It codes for CASSPGQEFNEQFF.